This TCR beta chain was observed in a study of vaccination and CD4 T cells after COVID-19. Study as a whole: Control cultures, each given a CEFX pool, an HIV-1 Nef pool, or no peptide, were included. Study-wide results and caveats: Reactive clonotype counts went from median approximately 20 after infection to around 38 after vaccination, nonsignificantly.

Treatment given: roughly 11-day PBMC culture with coronavirus spike peptide pools or control peptides (ViraFEST assay). First, ViraFEST expanded antigen-specific T cells with peptide pools, and next it sequenced the TCRs. The CDR3 spans 15 residues. The germline CDR1 and CDR2 sequences are DFQATT and SNEGSKA (reference sequence). Trimming pared 6 bases from V and 0 bases from J, leaving 14 bases between. With the Oncomine TCR Beta short-read assay, DNA from cultured CD4+ T cells was sequenced. Investigators isolated genomic DNA from cultured CD4+ T cells. TCRdb used MiXCR to reprocess the PCR reads, holding one entry per CDR3 protein. The table records roughly 16,000 distinct CDR3 sequences, around two fifths of them present only once. On this clonotype: Its specificity is unknown.

The chain couples TRBV20-1 to TRBJ2-2; tentative D call: TRBD2 (5 bases). The source material was CD4+ T cells from blood, cultured in vitro, sampled after SARS-CoV-2 vaccination. The sequence derives from a human donor who had recovered from COVID-19. The CDR3 loop reads CSAPDFTTNTGELFF. In DNA form, the CDR3 reads TGCAGTGCCCCGGACTTTACCACGAACACCGGGGAGCTGTTTTTT.